The sample holds a few counts of the clone carrying this T cell receptor beta chain. Its antigen is unidentified. This sample is part of a study of identical twins. The study's findings and limits: Whereas memory repertoires showed no such difference, abundant cord blood beta clonotypes carried fewer insertions.

There are 16 residues in the CDR3. V shed 2 bases, J shed 2 bases, and the junction held 5 bases outside the gene matches. MiXCR, applied by TCRdb to the 5' RACE reads, yields one record per CDR3 protein. Among about 460,000 distinct CDR3 sequences listed, 12% to 15% were seen once. The sample was also reused in another study, on yellow fever vaccine responses in identical twins. That work adds: In identical twins, vaccine T cell responses appeared partly shared and partly individual.

Sample: CD4+ T cells sorted from blood. This TCR came from a woman aged 18-29 years in good health. The chain joins TRBV12-3 or TRBV12-4 to TRBJ2-3; 9 nucleotides match TRBD2. CDR3 nucleotides: TGTGCCAGCAGTTTAAGTGCTAGCGGGAACACAGATACGCAGTATTTT. Protein product: CASSLSASGNTDTQYF.